The 18 T cell receptor beta chains reported below all come from one sample, sequenced in a study of T cells in Graves' hyperthyroidism and ophthalmopathy. Amplification yielded TCR beta CDR3 regions, with RNA transcripts as the source. HTBI primers were employed in a first-round RT-PCR of the TCR CDR3. TCRdb used MiXCR to reprocess the multiplex PCR reads, holding one entry per CDR3 protein. The sample has nearly 250,000 distinct CDR3 sequences, roughly 15% seen once. Sequencing was performed on blood. Receptor source: a woman younger than 30 with Graves' ophthalmopathy.

The sample holds many counts of this clonotype. This chain joins TRBV10-3 and TRBJ2-5; TRBD2 aligns across 7 bases. J lost 0 bases, V lost 0 bases, and 16 bases had no gene match. Germline V gives CDR1 ENHRY, CDR2 SYGVKD. The CDR3 is 20 amino acids. The CDR3 protein is CAISESWGSRLADNQETQYF. The DNA for the CDR3 is TGTGCCATCAGTGAGTCGTGGGGGTCCAGGCTAGCGGATAACCAAGAGACCCAGTACTTC.

Concerning this clonotype itself: One end of the junction is discordant with germline, which a read error may explain. This chain uses TRBV20-1 with TRBJ2-5; possibly TRBD1 for D (6 bases). The CDR3 sequence is 13 residues long. Per the germline V gene, CDR1 is DFQATT and CDR2 is SNEGSKA (reference sequence). CDR3 residues: CSARGNFQETQYF. The CDR3 region has the DNA TGCAGCGCTAGGGGGAACTTCCAAGAGACCCAGTACTTC.

V gene TRBV28 combines with J gene TRBJ2-3, with 10 nucleotides matching TRBD2. The CDR3 extends over 14 amino acids. Germline V gene lookup returns CDR1 MDHEN and CDR2 SYDVKM. Germline trimming cut 7 bases from V and 4 bases from J; bases unmatched to any gene: 5. CDR3 sequence: CASTASGSADTQYF. CDR3 in DNA: TGTGCCAGCACGGCTAGCGGGAGCGCAGATACGCAGTATTTT.

This clonotype was counted at least ten times. J is TRBJ2-1 and V is TRBV20-1, with unresolved D. Germline CDR1 and CDR2: DFQATT and SNEGSKA (reference sequence). The length of the CDR3 is 13 residues. V lost 3 bases and J 6 bases, leaving 12 bases between the germline ends. CDR3 in amino acids: CSASGFSGNEQFF. CDR3 nucleotide sequence: TGCAGTGCTAGTGGCTTTTCGGGCAATGAGCAGTTCTTC.

This clonotype was picked up many times. The rearrangement links TRBV6-1 to TRBJ2-3; 11 bases fit TRBD1. The CDR3 extends over 15 amino acids. CDR1 is MNHNS and CDR2 is SASEGT in the germline V gene. Unmatched junction bases numbered 3, after V lost 4 bases and J lost 3 bases. DNA for the CDR3: TGTGCCAGCAGTGGGGACAGGGGGAGGACAGATACGCAGTATTTT. It codes for CASSGDRGRTDTQYF.

CDR3 nucleotides: TGCGCCAGCAGCCCGGGACTAGCGAGACCCTGCGGGCAGTACTTC. It specifies CASSPGLARPCGQYF. The rearrangement joins TRBV4-1 to TRBJ2-7; TRBD2 matches at 10 bases. The CDR3 extends over 15 amino acids. The germline V gene has CDR1 MGHRA and CDR2 YSYEKL. The J segment lost 9 bases and the V segment lost 4 bases, leaving 12 bases of the junction unmatched.

This clonotype was counted at least ten times. The J gene is TRBJ1-6, the V gene TRBV11-2; D possibly corresponds to TRBD1 (6 bases). The CDR3 consists of 14 residues. V gave up 5 bases and J gave up 13 bases, with 18 bases separating them. Germline CDR1 SGHAT, CDR2 FQNNGV. CDR3 amino acids: CASSHRVTGKPLHF. CDR3 sequence (DNA): TGTGCCAGCAGCCATCGGGTAACAGGGAAGCCCCTCCACTTT.

In this sample, this clonotype turned up many times. The rearrangement links TRBV20-1 to TRBJ2-3, with D possibly matching TRBD2 (5 bases). CDR3 length: 12 residues. Germline values: CDR1 DFQATT, CDR2 SNEGSKA (reference sequence). Trimming left V 0 bases short and J 6 bases short, with 7 bases between. The DNA of the CDR3 is TGCAGTGCTAGAGATAGCGCGGATACGCAGTATTTT. Protein product: CSARDSADTQYF.

The rearrangement links TRBV28 to TRBJ2-7; D is perhaps TRBD2 (5 bases). Trimming removed 6 bases from V and 2 bases from J, with 14 bases in between. Germline V gene lookup returns CDR1 MDHEN and CDR2 SYDVKM. The CDR3 length is 14 residues. Written as DNA, the CDR3 is TGTGCCAGCAGCGCCTTGGGGAGTACCTACGAGCAGTACTTC. It encodes CASSALGSTYEQYF.

The table lists this clonotype with many counts. The V gene is TRBV18, the J gene TRBJ2-3, with a weak D call TRBD1 (5 bases). Germline CDR1 KGHSH, CDR2 LQKENI. The CDR3 runs 15 residues. V lost 0 bases to trimming and J lost 2 bases, with 9 bases between them. Here the CDR3 DNA reads TGTGCCAGCTCACCACCGGGGCAGTTCACAGATACGCAGTATTTT. As protein: CASSPPGQFTDTQYF.

This clonotype was detected many times. This chain connects TRBV7-3 to TRBJ2-2, with 8 bases identical to TRBD2. This CDR3 comprises 15 residues. The germline V gene has CDR1 SGHTA and CDR2 FQGTGA. Trimming at V came to 3 bases and at J to 7 bases, leaving 7 bases not matched to a gene. The chain's CDR3 is CASSLNGGAVGELFF. The CDR3 DNA sequence: TGTGCCAGCAGCTTGAACGGGGGGGCCGTCGGGGAGCTGTTTTTT.

This clonotype was observed at least ten times. This chain uses TRBV6-1 with TRBJ2-3, with 12 nucleotides matching TRBD2. There are 18 residues in the CDR3. The J segment lost 2 bases and the V segment lost 7 bases, leaving 13 bases of the junction unmatched. Germline V gene sequence: CDR1 MNHNS, CDR2 SASEGT. The CDR3 DNA reads TGTGCCAGCACGTCAACCGCCGCTAGCGGGGGGGTCACAGATACGCAGTATTTT. This codes for CASTSTAASGGVTDTQYF.

This clonotype was counted at least ten times. The CDR3 DNA sequence: TGTGCCAGCAGCTTACTGCGGACAGATACGCAGTATTTT. Translation: CASSLLRTDTQYF. The chain is built from TRBV7-8 and TRBJ2-3, with D unresolved. This CDR3 region has 13 residues. From germline, CDR1 is SGHVS and CDR2 FQNEAQ. V lost 2 bases, J lost 3 bases, and 6 bases lay in between.

Notes on this clonotype: One base away lies a much larger clone, so this may be a sequencing read error. This sequence joins TRBV28 and TRBJ1-1; D is possibly TRBD1 (5 bases). The germline V and J ends were trimmed by 6 bases and 6 bases, with 20 bases remaining between them. Germline V gene lookup returns CDR1 MDHEN and CDR2 SYDVKM. The CDR3 has 15 amino acids. CDR3 residues: CASSLGSGGYAEAFF. CDR3 nucleotide sequence: TGTGCCAGCAGCCTAGGGTCGGGGGGGTACGCTGAAGCTTTCTTT.

The chain links TRBV19 to TRBJ1-3; maybe TRBD1 (6 bases). The CDR3 loop spans 15 amino acids. Trimming stripped 6 bases from V and 0 bases from J, with 12 bases between. CDR1 is LNHDA and CDR2 is SQIVND in the germline V gene (reference sequence). The CDR3, as DNA: TGTGCCAGTAGAATGGGGGCTATCTCTGGAAACACCATATATTTT. Its protein is CASRMGAISGNTIYF.

The table lists this clonotype with many counts. The genes are TRBV7-9 and TRBJ2-1, with TRBD2 matching 12 bases. This CDR3 has 18 amino acids. The germline V gene encodes CDR1 SEHNR and CDR2 FQNEAQ (reference sequence). V was pared by 5 bases and J by 8 bases, with 16 bases of the junction left unmatched. CDR3 protein: CASSARLAGDAFTDEQFF. CDR3 DNA sequence: TGTGCCAGCAGCGCCCGACTAGCGGGGGACGCCTTTACAGATGAGCAGTTCTTC.

Remarks on this clonotype: A single base separates this from a much larger clone, so it may be a read error. The rearrangement links TRBV19 to TRBJ1-2; 11 bases agree with TRBD1. V lost 5 bases, J lost 4 bases, and 9 bases stayed unmatched. CDR1 and CDR2 from the germline V gene are LNHDA and SQIVND (reference sequence). This CDR3 has 16 amino acids. In nucleotides, the CDR3 is TGTGCCAGTAGTGCGCGTGGACAGGGGGCGAGCTATGGCTACACCTTC. This codes for CASSARGQGASYGYTF.

The chain employs TRBV15 and TRBJ1-1; D uncertain. CDR1 and CDR2 (germline): LNHNV, YYDKDF (reference sequence). The CDR3 is 12 residues long. V lost 1 base, J lost 5 bases, and 5 bases lay in between. The CDR3 DNA is TGTGCCACCAGCAGAGGCGGGACTGAAGCTTTCTTT. Amino acid sequence: CATSRGGTEAFF.